Sequencing of this T cell receptor (beta chain) was carried out in a study of metastatic and nonmetastatic thyroid tumors. Overall study: Repertoire data that came from the blood and tumor or nodule tissue of malignant and benign thyroid patients were compared.

This clone was observed at least ten times. Its antigen is still unknown. Not a single patient had been given any form of treatment at any point before undergoing thyroid surgery. The V gene lost 6 bases and the J gene lost 0 bases, with 7 bases spanning the gap. The CDR3 contains 12 residues. Germline V lookup: CDR1 DFQATT, CDR2 SNEGSKA (reference sequence). Study results and caveats: Malignant thyroid tumors reportedly had TCR beta diversity that was significantly higher than in benign nodules, in blood and tumor.

In the original analysis: Researchers built a distant-metastasis classifier for papillary thyroid cancer that drew on CDR3 differences across clinicopathological groups. TCRdb redid the clone calls on the PCR reads using MiXCR. These V and J calls are TCRdb output, not the study's own analysis. Of about 13,000 clones listed, 20% to 25% were seen once; the top ten hold about 3.9%. The TCR sequence derives from a female donor with papillary thyroid cancer or a benign thyroid nodule (not recorded which). Some clones in this sample may be carry-over from other donors' samples. Material for sequencing was blood. The chain couples TRBV20-1 to TRBJ2-3; D ambiguous. CDR3 residues: CSALPSTDTQYF. The CDR3 DNA reads TGCAGTGCCCTGCCCAGCACAGATACGCAGTATTTT.